This TCR beta chain was sequenced for a study of OX40 agonist ivuxolimab in advanced cancers. The data were produced by immunoSEQ multiplex PCR, yet TCRdb's version contains in-frame clones alone and is incomplete. The table has 60,000 to 70,000 clones, around 83% seen once. Only a few counts were recorded for this clone. The V and J ends lost 5 bases and 4 bases respectively, with 15 bases between them. This CDR3 comprises 14 residues. Germline CDR1 is SGHAT and CDR2 is FQNNGV. The clonotype was recovered from an adult with an advanced solid tumor such as melanoma, head and neck, liver or kidney cancer. The sequencing used CD4+ or CD8+ T cells sorted from blood, collected in a trial of the OX40 agonist ivuxolimab. J is TRBJ2-7 and V is TRBV11-2; D not resolved. CDR3 sequence (DNA): TGTGCCAGCAGCCTAAATTCAGTAGGTTACGAGCAGTACTTC. Encoded protein: CASSLNSVGYEQYF.